These 21 T cell receptor beta chains were all obtained from the same sample, sequenced in a study of blood T cell repertoires in COVID-19. Data came from immunoSEQ multiplex PCR; TCRdb stores just in-frame clones and leaves some out. The sample consists of 70,000 to 90,000 clones, 80% to 90% of them appearing once. The sample taken for sequencing was PBMCs or T cells enriched from blood (not recorded which). These receptors all stem from a woman aged 45-65 years with acute COVID-19.

This chain links TRBV6-5 with TRBJ2-7; TRBD1 matches 10 bases. Germline V lookup: CDR1 MNHEY, CDR2 SVGAGI. This CDR3 has 15 residues. V was clipped by 6 bases and J by 1 base; unmatched bases: 6. CDR3 region: CASRRSGQGSYEQYF. In DNA, the CDR3 is TGTGCCAGCAGACGATCGGGACAGGGGTCCTACGAGCAGTACTTC.

This clone was recorded once. The rearrangement uses TRBV5-1 and TRBJ1-6, with 7 bases identical to TRBD1. Germline CDR1 reads SGHRS; CDR2 reads YFSETQ. With 4 bases clipped from V and 6 bases from J, the junction kept 4 bases outside the gene matches. The CDR3 spans 14 residues. The CDR3 loop is CASSLTGSNSPLHF. The CDR3 nucleotides are TGCGCCAGCAGCCTGACAGGGAGTAATTCACCCCTCCACTTT. The full variable domain, completed using reference TRBV5-1 and TRBJ1-6, is KAGVTQTPRYLIKTRGQQVTLSCSPISGHRSVSWYQQTPGQGLQFLFEYFSETQRNKGNFPGRFSGRQFSNSRSEMNVSTLELGDSALYLCASSLTGSNSPLHFGNGTRLTVT.

CDR3 bases: TGTGCCAGCAGCGTAGGGACAGGGATTAATGAAAAACTGTTTTTT. Its translation is CASSVGTGINEKLFF. The chain combines TRBV9 with TRBJ1-4, with TRBD1 matching over 8 bases. The CDR3 covers 15 residues. V was clipped by 0 bases and J by 4 bases; unmatched bases: 2. Looked up from germline, CDR1 is SGDLS and CDR2 is YYNGEE.

The chain carries TRBV19 and TRBJ1-2; 8 nucleotides match TRBD1. Looked up from germline, CDR1 is LNHDA and CDR2 is SQIVND (reference sequence). With V trimmed by 5 bases and J by 4 bases, 9 bases remained unmatched. This CDR3 comprises 15 residues. DNA of the CDR3: TGTGCCAGTAGTGTTCAGGGGGCGCAGGGCTATGGCTACACCTTC. Translated: CASSVQGAQGYGYTF.

The chain uses TRBV5-4 and TRBJ2-3, with 8 bases that match TRBD2. CDR1 is SGHNT, CDR2 YYREEE, per germline (reference sequence). Losses at the gene ends were 2 bases for V and 2 bases for J; bases not matched to a gene: 1. The CDR3 is 14 residues long. The CDR3, as DNA: TGTGCCAGCAGCTTTAGCGGGAACACAGATACGCAGTATTTT. It translates to CASSFSGNTDTQYF.

The chain employs TRBV24-1 and TRBJ1-2, with 9 nucleotides matching TRBD1. Per the germline V gene, CDR1 is KGHDR and CDR2 is SFDVKD. The CDR3 length is 14 residues. V dropped 3 bases and J dropped 5; count of bases not matched to a gene: 3. CDR3 loop: CATSDGTGRYGYTF. CDR3 bases: TGTGCCACCAGTGATGGGACAGGGAGATATGGCTACACCTTC.

The gene calls are TRBV10-3 and TRBJ2-7, with TRBD1 identical over 9 bases. The CDR3 runs 16 residues. Trimming took 3 bases from V and 2 from J; bases not matched to a gene: 8. CDR1 ENHRY and CDR2 SYGVKD come from the germline V gene. CDR3 protein: CAISEPPQGAAYEQYF. The CDR3 DNA sequence: TGTGCCATCAGTGAACCCCCACAGGGGGCGGCCTACGAGCAGTACTTC.

V gene TRBV19 combines with J gene TRBJ2-7, with TRBD1 matching over 12 bases. V was pared by 5 bases and J by 4 bases, with 3 bases of the junction left unmatched. The CDR3 loop spans 14 amino acids. Germline V CDR1 and CDR2: LNHDA, SQIVND (reference sequence). This CDR3 reads CASSWGQGAYEQYF. For the CDR3, the DNA is TGTGCCAGTAGTTGGGGACAGGGGGCTTACGAGCAGTACTTC.

This rearrangement joins TRBV9 to TRBJ2-7, with TRBD1 matching over 8 bases. Per germline, CDR1 SGDLS and CDR2 YYNGEE. V was pared by 4 bases and J by 7 bases, with 10 bases of the junction left unmatched. The CDR3 length is 14 residues. Here the CDR3 reads CASSLRTGSGEQYF. In nucleotides, the CDR3 is TGTGCCAGCAGCCTCCGGACAGGGTCGGGAGAGCAGTACTTC.

The chain employs TRBV27 and TRBJ1-2; 7 bases are shared with TRBD1. Trimming took 5 bases from V and 1 from J; bases not matched to a gene: 7. From germline, CDR1 is MNHEY and CDR2 SMNVEV (reference sequence). The CDR3 contains 15 residues. The CDR3: CASSLKTGINYGYTF. CDR3 nucleotide sequence: TGTGCCAGCAGTCTAAAGACAGGGATTAACTATGGCTACACCTTC.

This sequence joins TRBV4-3 and TRBJ2-4, with 8 bases that match TRBD1. Germline trimming cut 3 bases from V and 5 bases from J; bases unmatched to any gene: 12. The CDR3 is 17 amino acids. Germline CDR1 is LGHNA and CDR2 is YSLEER. The CDR3 DNA reads as TGCGCCAGCAGCCAGTCGCCCGGACAGGGCGGAGAAAACATTCAGTACTTC. This translates into CASSQSPGQGGENIQYF.

The CDR3: CASSLSGGRTEAFF. The CDR3 nucleotides are TGTGCCAGCAGTTTATCCGGGGGGAGGACTGAAGCTTTCTTT. The V call is TRBV27, the J call TRBJ1-1; perhaps TRBD1 as D (5 bases). V lost 0 bases and J lost 5, with 10 bases in between. The CDR3 extends over 14 amino acids. Germline CDR1 is MNHEY and CDR2 is SMNVEV (reference sequence).

The chain joins TRBV29-1 to TRBJ2-3; D possibly corresponds to TRBD2 (5 bases). CDR3 length: 15 amino acids. Looked up from germline, CDR1 is SQVTM and CDR2 is ANQGSEA. V was cut by 5 bases and J by 2 bases, with 17 bases left in between. The CDR3 sequence: CSVHLGRRATDTQYF. The CDR3 coding sequence is TGCAGCGTTCATCTCGGAAGGCGGGCCACAGATACGCAGTATTTT.

CDR3 amino acids: CASSELQGAFQGYTF. The CDR3 DNA is TGTGCCAGCAGTGAATTACAGGGGGCTTTCCAAGGCTACACCTTC. This chain links TRBV6-1 with TRBJ1-2, with 9 bases matching TRBD1. J was trimmed by 8 bases and V by 2 bases; bases with no gene match: 9. This CDR3 is built from 15 residues. The germline V gene encodes CDR1 MNHNS and CDR2 SASEGT.

The chain joins TRBV6-2 or TRBV6-3 to TRBJ2-6; weak D call: TRBD1 (6 bases). The CDR3 consists of 15 residues. Trimming took 6 bases from V and 4 from J, leaving 13 bases between them. The germline gives CDR1 MNHEY, CDR2 SVGEGT. For the CDR3, the DNA is TGTGCCAGCAGCCCAACAGGGTCCGGGGCCAACGTCCTGACTTTC. It is translated as CASSPTGSGANVLTF.

The chain recombines TRBV5-5 with TRBJ1-1; unclear D gene. The CDR3 is made up of 13 amino acids. The ends were cut back, 0 bases at V and 4 bases at J, with 7 bases in the middle. Germline CDR1 is SGHKS and CDR2 is YYEKEE (reference sequence). The CDR3 protein is CASSLVAATEAFF. The CDR3 DNA follows: TGTGCCAGCAGCTTGGTGGCTGCCACTGAAGCTTTCTTT.

The CDR3 spells CASSLYSNQPQHF. The CDR3 DNA reads as TGTGCCAGCAGCTTGTATAGCAATCAGCCCCAGCATTTT. The chain is built from TRBV5-5 and TRBJ1-5, with no clear D. This CDR3 is built from 13 residues. V was pared by 1 base and J by 0 bases, with 2 bases between. The V gene's germline CDR1 is SGHKS and CDR2 YYEKEE (reference sequence).

The rearrangement uses TRBV3-1 (or the pseudogene TRBV3-2) and TRBJ1-2; D is unclear. The ends were cut back, 4 bases at V and 1 base at J, with 7 bases in the middle. The CDR3 totals 13 residues. Germline values: CDR1 LGHDT, CDR2 YNNKEL (reference sequence). The CDR3 nucleotides read TGTGCCAGCAGCCTCGGCGGTAACTATGGCTACACCTTC. This codes for CASSLGGNYGYTF.

This chain joins TRBV5-1 and TRBJ1-4, with a weak D call TRBD1 (5 bases). Germline assignment: CDR1 SGHRS and CDR2 YFSETQ. Trimming removed 1 base from V and 4 bases from J, with 11 bases in between. This CDR3 comprises 15 residues. The CDR3: CASSLNGGFNEKLFF. The CDR3 bases are TGCGCCAGCAGCTTGAACGGGGGTTTTAATGAAAAACTGTTTTTT.

The V and J genes are TRBV7-9 and TRBJ2-3; 16 nucleotides align to TRBD2. The CDR3 totals 16 residues. CDR1 and CDR2 from the germline V gene are SEHNR and FQNEAQ (reference sequence). The ends lost 5 bases at V and 9 bases at J; junction bases unmatched: 8. The CDR3 is CASSIPGLAGGETQYF. The CDR3 region has the DNA TGTGCCAGCAGCATCCCGGGACTAGCGGGGGGGGAGACGCAGTATTTT.

The V gene is TRBV3-1 (or the pseudogene TRBV3-2), the J gene TRBJ2-7; D remains ambiguous. Per germline, CDR1 LGHDT and CDR2 YNNKEL (reference sequence). V lost 5 bases to trimming and J lost 5 bases, with 7 bases between them. This CDR3 is built from 11 residues. The CDR3 coding sequence is TGTGCCAGCAGCATCCAGAACGAGCAGTACTTC. It encodes CASSIQNEQYF.